The clone carrying this T cell receptor beta chain was found many times. Antigen: not known. A modified ARM-PCR protocol with three rounds of nested PCR amplified TCRbeta. One entry per CDR3 protein, called by TCRdb with MiXCR from the multiplex PCR reads. Of approximately 110,000 distinct CDR3 sequences detected, about 61% appear once; the ten largest clones hold roughly 19%. CDR1 ENHRY and CDR2 SYGVKD come from the germline V gene. The germline V and J ends were trimmed by 1 base and 7 bases, with 19 bases remaining between them. The CDR3 has 16 residues. This sample's RNA came from whole unsorted tissue. This non-tumor lung sample came from over 3 cm beyond the tumor edge. This sample is drawn from a study of tumor and adjacent non-tumor tissue in lung cancer. Findings and caveats of the study: Patients with more diverse tumor TCRs had worse survival. TCR diversity was significantly greater in tumor than normal lung tissue.

The sequenced sample consisted of distant non-tumor lung tissue. The chain employs TRBV10-3 and TRBJ1-2, with D hard to call. The receptor was derived from a man between 60 and 75 years old with non-small cell lung cancer. As DNA, the CDR3 is TGTGCCATCAGTGAGTTAGCACATATAGGCTTTAGTGGCTACACCTTC. It encodes CAISELAHIGFSGYTF.